This TCR beta chain originates from a study of vaccination and CD4 T cells after COVID-19. Scientists ran DNA taken from cultured CD4+ T cells through the Oncomine TCR Beta short-read assay for sequencing. TCRdb ran MiXCR on the PCR reads and lists one entry per CDR3 protein. The sample consists of roughly 16,000 distinct CDR3 sequences, roughly 28% of them appearing once. This clonotype occurred a few times. The antigen is unknown. Treatment reported: approximately 9-day PBMC culture with coronavirus spike peptide pools or control peptides (ViraFEST assay). Trimming removed 5 bases from V and 9 bases from J, with 17 bases in between. The V gene's germline CDR1 is SEHNR and CDR2 FQNEAQ (reference sequence). The CDR3 sequence is 14 residues long.

Sample: cultured CD4+ T cells from blood. The chain uses TRBV7-9 and TRBJ2-1, with D perhaps matching TRBD1 or TRBD2 (5 bases each). The receptor was derived from a human donor with COVID-19. CDR3 nucleotides: TGTGCCAGCAGCCCCCGGGACCCCCGTACTGAGCAGTTCTTC. It specifies CASSPRDPRTEQFF.